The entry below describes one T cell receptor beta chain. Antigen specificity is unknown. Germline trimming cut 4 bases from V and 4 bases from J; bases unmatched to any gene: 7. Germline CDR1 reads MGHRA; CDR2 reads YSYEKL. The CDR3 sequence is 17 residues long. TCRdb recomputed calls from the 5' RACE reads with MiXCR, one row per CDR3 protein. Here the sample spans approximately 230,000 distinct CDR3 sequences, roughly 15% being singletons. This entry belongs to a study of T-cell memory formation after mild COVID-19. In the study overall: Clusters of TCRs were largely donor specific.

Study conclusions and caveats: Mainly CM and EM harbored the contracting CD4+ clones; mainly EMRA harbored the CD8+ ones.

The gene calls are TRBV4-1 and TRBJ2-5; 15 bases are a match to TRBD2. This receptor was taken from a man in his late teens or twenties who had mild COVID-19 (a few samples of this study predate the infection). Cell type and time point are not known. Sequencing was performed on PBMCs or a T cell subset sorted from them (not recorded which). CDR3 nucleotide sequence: TGCGCCAGCAGCCCCCTGGGACTAGCGGGGGGAGGAGAGACCCAGTACTTC. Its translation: CASSPLGLAGGGETQYF.